The 20 T cell receptor beta chains given below trace back to one sample, sequenced in a study of identifying expanded T cells in peripheral blood. TCRdb's table, derived via immunoSEQ multiplex PCR, lists solely in-frame clones and lacks some. The table includes about 110,000 clones, around nine tenths detected once. The sequencing input was blood. These receptors were taken from a person between 18 and 70 years old in good health.

The CDR3 bases are TGCGCCAGCAGCCCAACCCCCTCCGGAACGAGGGAGCAGTACTTC. Its translation is CASSPTPSGTREQYF. The gene calls are TRBV4-3 and TRBJ2-7; D gene ambiguous. V was shortened by 4 bases and J by 7 bases, with 20 bases between the two germline ends. The CDR3 contains 15 residues. CDR1 is LGHNA, CDR2 YSLEER, per germline.

V usage is TRBV5-6 and J usage is TRBJ2-7; D is ambiguous. V gave up 0 bases and J gave up 2 bases, with 9 bases separating them. The germline gives CDR1 SGHDT, CDR2 YYEEEE. This CDR3 has 14 residues. The CDR3 bases are TGTGCCAGCAGCTTGGTGGAAGTAGCCTACGAGCAGTACTTC. It is translated as CASSLVEVAYEQYF.

The V and J genes are TRBV6-6 and TRBJ1-5; D call uncertain. From germline, CDR1 is MNHNY and CDR2 SVGAGI (reference sequence). The CDR3 extends over 12 amino acids. The V end was cut by 5 bases, the J end by 9 bases, with 11 bases between. The CDR3 DNA reads TGTGCCAGCAGTCCCGCGCTAGGGCCCCAGCATTTT. The encoded protein is CASSPALGPQHF.

V gene TRBV5-5 combines with J gene TRBJ1-6; weak D call: TRBD1 (6 bases). V was trimmed by 0 bases and J by 7 bases, leaving 11 bases between them. The CDR3 loop spans 15 amino acids. Per the germline V gene, CDR1 is SGHKS and CDR2 is YYEKEE (reference sequence). This CDR3 is CASSLAKGGNSPLHF. CDR3 coding DNA: TGTGCCAGCAGCTTGGCCAAGGGGGGCAATTCACCCCTCCACTTT.

The chain joins TRBV7-2 to TRBJ2-5; D gene unclear. CDR1 and CDR2 from the germline V gene are SGHTA and FQGNSA. The V gene lost 0 bases and the J gene lost 1 base, with 6 bases spanning the gap. The CDR3 contains 14 residues. In DNA form, the CDR3 reads TGTGCCAGCAGCTTAGCGAGAGGCCAAGAGACCCAGTACTTC. Protein product: CASSLARGQETQYF.

This chain uses TRBV13 with TRBJ1-6; the match to TRBD1 covers 10 bases. V shed 3 bases, J shed 10 bases, and the junction held 9 bases outside the gene matches. Germline CDR1 reads PRHDT; CDR2 reads FYEKMQ (reference sequence). The CDR3 runs 16 residues. The CDR3 reads CASSLLGGTGDSPLHF. In DNA form, the CDR3 reads TGTGCCAGCAGCTTGCTCGGTGGGACAGGGGACTCACCCCTCCACTTT.

The J gene is TRBJ1-4, the V gene TRBV6-6, with no clear D. Germline CDR1 MNHNY, CDR2 SVGAGI (reference sequence). V was cut by 4 bases and J by 4 bases, with 10 bases left in between. The CDR3 spans 14 residues. The CDR3, as DNA: TGTGCCAGCAGTTCTCCCCAGGTTAATGAAAAACTGTTTTTT. Translated, it gives CASSSPQVNEKLFF.

The rearrangement uses TRBV7-2 and TRBJ2-2; 9 positions agree with TRBD2. Germline CDR1 SGHTA, CDR2 FQGNSA. The CDR3 sequence is 17 residues long. J was trimmed by 4 bases and V by 5 bases; bases with no gene match: 11. CDR3 DNA: TGTGCCAGCAGCCAAAGGTCCGCGGGGGGGCCCACCGGGGAGCTGTTTTTT. Its translation is CASSQRSAGGPTGELFF.

CDR3 region: CASSPGGMGQPQHF. The CDR3 nucleotides are TGTGCCAGCAGCCCAGGGGGGATGGGTCAGCCCCAGCATTTT. The chain employs TRBV28 and TRBJ1-5, with TRBD1 matching over 7 bases. The junction had 8 bases not matched to a gene; V was cut back by 6 bases and J by 6 bases. Germline assignment: CDR1 MDHEN and CDR2 SYDVKM. The CDR3 loop spans 14 amino acids.

This chain links TRBV5-6 with TRBJ1-1; possible D gene TRBD1, 5 bases. This CDR3 region has 16 residues. V dropped 3 bases and J dropped 2 bases, with 17 bases sitting between them. Germline V gene lookup returns CDR1 SGHDT and CDR2 YYEEEE. CDR3 in amino acids: CASSYWGVQVNTEAFF. The CDR3 DNA reads TGTGCCAGCAGCTATTGGGGGGTGCAGGTTAACACTGAAGCTTTCTTT. Looking up the rest from reference TRBV5-6 and TRBJ1-1 gives the full variable domain: DAGVTQSPTHLIKTRGQQVTLRCSPKSGHDTVSWYQQALGQGPQFIFQYYEEEERQRGNFPDRFSGHQFPNYSSELNVNALLLGDSALYLCASSYWGVQVNTEAFFGQGTRLTVV.

The chain carries TRBV6-5 and TRBJ1-4; no definite D call. The germline V gene encodes CDR1 MNHEY and CDR2 SVGAGI. Trimming left V 5 bases short and J 10 bases short, with 14 bases between. CDR3 size: 13 residues. The CDR3 nucleotides read TGTGCCAGCAGTGAACTTGAGGGTGGAAAACTGTTTTTT. Protein sequence: CASSELEGGKLFF.

V and J are TRBV10-1 and TRBJ2-6; the match to TRBD2 covers 7 bases. The germline V gene encodes CDR1 WNHNN and CDR2 SYGVQD (reference sequence). Losses at the gene ends were 6 bases for V and 1 base for J; bases not matched to a gene: 12. The CDR3 is 18 residues long. DNA of the CDR3: TGCGCCAGCAGCCCCCCTCCGGGGGGAACATCTGGGGCCAACGTCCTGACTTTC. Translating it yields CASSPPPGGTSGANVLTF.

The J gene is TRBJ2-7, the V gene TRBV6-5; D gene unclear. This CDR3 has 15 residues. V lost 2 bases and J 0 bases, leaving 11 bases between the germline ends. Germline-derived CDR1 and CDR2 are MNHEY and SVGAGI. The CDR3 DNA reads as TGTGCCAGCAGTTACACGAGTTATAGCTCCTACGAGCAGTACTTC. Protein sequence: CASSYTSYSSYEQYF.

This chain joins TRBV6-6 and TRBJ2-5, with a possible D match to TRBD1 (5 bases). CDR1 is MNHNY, CDR2 SVGAGI, per germline (reference sequence). Trimming removed 7 bases from V and 4 bases from J, with 10 bases in between. The CDR3 has 12 amino acids. CDR3 sequence: CASTGYGETQYF. For the CDR3, the DNA is TGTGCCAGCACAGGGTACGGAGAGACCCAGTACTTC.

The chain carries TRBV6-4 and TRBJ2-4, with TRBD1 identical over 7 bases. The J segment lost 0 bases and the V segment lost 8 bases, leaving 13 bases of the junction unmatched. In germline, CDR1 is MRHNA, CDR2 SNTAGT. The CDR3 has 17 residues. In DNA form, the CDR3 reads TGTGCCAGCGCTGGGACAGTGGATCCTTTAGCCAAAAACATTCAGTACTTC. It codes for CASAGTVDPLAKNIQYF.

This sequence joins TRBV7-6 and TRBJ2-3; D perhaps matches TRBD2 (7 bases). Between the trimmed V and J ends, which lost 0 bases and 4 bases, there was a span of 14 bases. The CDR3 extends over 16 amino acids. CDR1 and CDR2 (germline): SGHVS, FNYEAQ. For the CDR3, the DNA is TGTGCCAGCAGCTTAGCGGGGGGGCCTCCATCAGATACGCAGTATTTT. It encodes CASSLAGGPPSDTQYF.

V is TRBV7-2 and J is TRBJ2-5, with 11 bases identical to TRBD2. This CDR3 region has 17 residues. The germline V gene has CDR1 SGHTA and CDR2 FQGNSA. The junction had 4 bases not matched to a gene; V was cut back by 1 base and J by 0 bases. CDR3 sequence reads: CASSLVGTSGNQETQYF. The CDR3 DNA sequence: TGTGCCAGCAGCTTAGTTGGGACTAGCGGAAACCAAGAGACCCAGTACTTC.

V usage is TRBV6-5 and J usage is TRBJ1-1, with TRBD1 as a possible D gene (5 bases). In germline, CDR1 is MNHEY, CDR2 SVGAGI. Trimming left V 4 bases short and J 1 base short, with 7 bases between. The CDR3 length is 13 residues. In DNA form, the CDR3 reads TGTGCCAGCAGTTGGGGGGAGAACACTGAAGCTTTCTTT. Translation gives CASSWGENTEAFF.

This chain links TRBV19 with TRBJ1-5; weak D call: TRBD1 (5 bases). Germline CDR1 LNHDA, CDR2 SQIVND (reference sequence). This CDR3 is built from 14 residues. The V gene lost 5 bases and the J gene lost 1 base, with 9 bases spanning the gap. The CDR3 loop is CASSPGMSNQPQHF. DNA of the CDR3: TGTGCCAGTAGTCCAGGGATGAGCAATCAGCCCCAGCATTTT.

The J gene is TRBJ1-5, the V gene TRBV19; D ambiguous. The CDR3 has 16 residues. The V gene lost 2 bases and the J gene lost 10 bases, with 21 bases spanning the gap. From germline, CDR1 is LNHDA and CDR2 SQIVND (reference sequence). The CDR3 protein is CASSIPPGSGMSPQHF. The CDR3 DNA reads TGTGCCAGTAGTATACCCCCAGGCAGTGGGATGTCACCCCAGCATTTT. The full variable domain, completed using reference TRBV19 and TRBJ1-5, is DGGITQSPKYLFRKEGQNVTLSCEQNLNHDAMYWYRQDPGQGLRLIYYSQIVNDFQKGDIAEGYSVSREKKESFPLTVTSAQKNPTAFYLCASSIPPGSGMSPQHFGDGTRLSIL.